This record concerns one TCR beta chain sequence. Enrolment of Seattle patients took place during active infection, and they were followed longitudinally. These data belong to a study of blood T cell repertoires in COVID-19. Study summary: There were acute and convalescent COVID-19 samples, and they came from the United States, Italy and Spain. Sources were T cells, B-cell-depleted T cells, or PBMCs; the material itself was cDNA or gDNA.

Authors' methods: How many nucleated cells were present was estimated from reference gene primer amplification. Here immunoSEQ multiplex PCR was the method, and the copy in TCRdb shows in-frame clones only, minus some. The DNA was the basis for D and trimming; V, J and clone size are from that table. The sample lists about 220,000 clones; 75% to 85% were seen once. Germline V gives CDR1 LGHDT, CDR2 YNNKEL (reference sequence). CDR3 length: 18 residues. The junction had 7 bases not matched to a gene; V was cut back by 0 bases and J by 1 base. Sequencing used peripheral blood. This clonotype was sampled from a woman in her 70s with COVID-19, enrolled during active disease. The chain recombines TRBV3-1 (or the pseudogene TRBV3-2) with TRBJ2-1; 9 bases fit TRBD2. The CDR3 sequence is CASSQDRGSGSSYNEQFF. The CDR3 DNA sequence: TGTGCCAGCAGCCAAGACCGTGGTAGCGGGAGTTCCTACAATGAGCAGTTCTTC.